This T cell receptor (beta chain) was sequenced during a study of T cells expressing NK-cell markers. Study details: HCMV serostatus: most of the eight sequenced donors positive, one negative. Whole-study results and caveats: Dominant NKG2C+ clonotypes accounted for roughly 1.0-8% of CD8+ T cells in more than five donors.

5'RACE template switching built TCR beta cDNA with unique molecular identifiers. TCRdb reprocessed the 5' RACE reads and stores each CDR3 protein as one record, lacking DNA. This sample contains roughly 390,000 distinct CDR3 sequences. In germline, CDR1 is SEHNR, CDR2 FQNEAQ (reference sequence). The CDR3 sequence is 16 residues long. Turning to this clonotype: Its cognate antigen is unknown.

This receptor was taken from a woman in her forties or fifties in good health. The source material was blood T cells: a sorted CD56 or NKG2C T cell subset, CD4+ or CD8+ T cells, or bulk PBMC T cells (not recorded which). The chain has TRBV7-9 and TRBJ2-1. CDR3: CASSLYSLSSYNEQFF.